One and the same sample provided the 8 T cell receptor beta chains below, sequenced in a study of monozygotic twins with inflammatory bowel disease. TCRdb reworked the 5' RACE reads into one entry per CDR3 protein, no DNA. This specimen shows some 200,000 distinct CDR3 sequences; the ten leading clones hold approximately 1.6%. Sequencing was done on a sample of blood. The receptors were gathered from a human donor with ulcerative colitis or Crohn's disease, or a healthy co-twin of an affected twin (not recorded which).

The V call is TRBV3-1, the J call TRBJ1-6; TCRdb calls TRBD1, which cannot be checked without DNA. CDR1 is LGHDT, CDR2 YNNKEL, per germline (reference sequence). The CDR3 runs to 16 residues. CDR3: CASSQAGQGVGSPLHF.

The gene calls are TRBV5-1 and TRBJ1-1; TCRdb's D call, TRBD1, is unchecked because there is no DNA. The CDR3 runs to 15 residues. In germline, CDR1 is SGHRS, CDR2 YFSETQ. The CDR3: CASSLVQGMTTEAFF.

J is TRBJ1-2 and V is TRBV10-2. From germline, CDR1 is WSHSY and CDR2 SAAADI. The CDR3 runs to 15 residues. The CDR3 sequence is CASSESRAAVYGYTF.

The chain couples TRBV20-1 to TRBJ2-1; TCRdb selects TRBD1, and the lack of DNA leaves this call unchecked. This CDR3 comprises 13 residues. Per the germline V gene, CDR1 is DFQATT and CDR2 is SNEGSKA (reference sequence). CDR3 loop: CSATTGQYNEQFF.

V is TRBV20-1 and J is TRBJ1-2. There are 13 residues in the CDR3. The germline gives CDR1 DFQATT, CDR2 SNEGSKA (reference sequence). CDR3 region: CSAVIRANYGYTF.

This chain uses TRBV6-6 with TRBJ1-5; without DNA, the TCRdb call of TRBD1 cannot be checked. This CDR3 region has 14 residues. CDR1 and CDR2 from the germline V gene are MNHNY and SVGAGI (reference sequence). CDR3 in amino acids: CATKGGAGNQPQHF.

The rearrangement uses TRBV5-1 and TRBJ1-1; TCRdb calls TRBD1, which cannot be checked without DNA. CDR1 and CDR2 from the germline V gene are SGHRS and YFSETQ. The CDR3 has 15 amino acids. The CDR3 here is CASNRWGTGATEAFF.

The V call is TRBV2, the J call TRBJ2-1; TCRdb selects TRBD1, and the lack of DNA leaves this call unchecked. Germline V gene sequence: CDR1 SNHLY, CDR2 FYNNEI. CDR3 length equals 14 residues. CDR3 region: CASRSWGYIDEQFF.